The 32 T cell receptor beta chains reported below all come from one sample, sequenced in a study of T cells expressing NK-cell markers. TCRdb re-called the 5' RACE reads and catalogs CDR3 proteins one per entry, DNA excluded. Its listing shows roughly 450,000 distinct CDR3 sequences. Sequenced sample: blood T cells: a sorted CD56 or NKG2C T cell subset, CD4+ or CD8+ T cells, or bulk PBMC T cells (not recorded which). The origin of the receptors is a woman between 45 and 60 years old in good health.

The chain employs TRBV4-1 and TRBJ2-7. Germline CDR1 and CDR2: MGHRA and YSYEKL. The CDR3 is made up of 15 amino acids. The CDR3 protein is CASSQGPTSSYEQYF.

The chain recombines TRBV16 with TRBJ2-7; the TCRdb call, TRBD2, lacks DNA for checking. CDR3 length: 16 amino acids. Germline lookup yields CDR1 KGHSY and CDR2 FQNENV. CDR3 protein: CASSQGTKKITYEQYF.

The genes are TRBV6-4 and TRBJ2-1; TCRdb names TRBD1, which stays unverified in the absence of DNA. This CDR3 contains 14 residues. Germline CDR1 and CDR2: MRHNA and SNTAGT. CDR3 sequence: CASSEGQEHNEQFF.

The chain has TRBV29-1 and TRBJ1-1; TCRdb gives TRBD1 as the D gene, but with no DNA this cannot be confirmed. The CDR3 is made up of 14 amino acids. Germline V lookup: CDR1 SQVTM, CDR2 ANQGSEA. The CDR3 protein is CSVCEAGMNTEAFF.

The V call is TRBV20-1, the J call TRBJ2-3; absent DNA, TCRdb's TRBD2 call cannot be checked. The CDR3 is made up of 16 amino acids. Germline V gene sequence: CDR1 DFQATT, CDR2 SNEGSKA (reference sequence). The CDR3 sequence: CSARDPGTTIVPTQYF.

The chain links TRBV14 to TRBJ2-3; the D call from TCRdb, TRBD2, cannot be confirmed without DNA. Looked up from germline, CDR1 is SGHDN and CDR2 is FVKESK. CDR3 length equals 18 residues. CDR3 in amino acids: CASSHLPGLAGDGDTQYF. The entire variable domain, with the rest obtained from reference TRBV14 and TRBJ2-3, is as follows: EAGVTQFPSHSVIEKGQTVTLRCDPISGHDNLYWYRRVMGKEIKFLLHFVKESKQDESGMPNNRFLAERTGGTYSTLKVQPAELEDSGVYFCASSHLPGLAGDGDTQYFGPGTRLTVL.

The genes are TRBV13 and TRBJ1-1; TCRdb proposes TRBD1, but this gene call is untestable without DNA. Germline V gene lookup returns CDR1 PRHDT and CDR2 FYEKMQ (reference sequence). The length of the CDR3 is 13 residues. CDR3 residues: CASELRDRATAFF. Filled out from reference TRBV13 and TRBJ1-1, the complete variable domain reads AAGVIQSPRHLIKEKRETATLKCYPIPRHDTVYWYQQGPGQDPQFLISFYEKMQSDKGSIPDRFSAQQFSDYHSELNMSSLELGDSALYFCASELRDRATAFFGQGTRLTVV.

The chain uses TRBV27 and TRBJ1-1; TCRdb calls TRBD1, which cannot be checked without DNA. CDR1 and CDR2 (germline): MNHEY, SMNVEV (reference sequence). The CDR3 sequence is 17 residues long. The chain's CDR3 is CASSLTLPGRMNTEAFF.

The CDR3 reads CASSKTPLPKLTHEQYF. The rearrangement links TRBV21-1 to TRBJ2-7. TRBV21-1 is given as a pseudogene. This CDR3 comprises 17 residues.

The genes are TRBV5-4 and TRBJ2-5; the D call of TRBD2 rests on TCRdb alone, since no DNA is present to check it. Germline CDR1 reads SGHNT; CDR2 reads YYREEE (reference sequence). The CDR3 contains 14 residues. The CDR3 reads CASSAGLGQETQYF.

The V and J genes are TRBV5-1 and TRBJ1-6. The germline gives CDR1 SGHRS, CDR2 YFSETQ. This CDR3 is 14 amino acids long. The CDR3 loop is CASSLRQVNSPLHF.

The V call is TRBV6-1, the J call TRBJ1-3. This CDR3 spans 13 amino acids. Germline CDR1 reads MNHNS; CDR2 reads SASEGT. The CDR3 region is CAGRASSGNTIYF.

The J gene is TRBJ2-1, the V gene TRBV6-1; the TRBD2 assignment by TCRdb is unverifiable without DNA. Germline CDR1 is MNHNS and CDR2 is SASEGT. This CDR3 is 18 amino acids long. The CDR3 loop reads CASSGLAEVGWGYNEQFF.

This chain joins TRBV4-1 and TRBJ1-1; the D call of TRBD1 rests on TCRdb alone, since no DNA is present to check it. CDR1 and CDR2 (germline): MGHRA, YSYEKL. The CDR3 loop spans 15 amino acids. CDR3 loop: CASSQGRDRAGEAFF.

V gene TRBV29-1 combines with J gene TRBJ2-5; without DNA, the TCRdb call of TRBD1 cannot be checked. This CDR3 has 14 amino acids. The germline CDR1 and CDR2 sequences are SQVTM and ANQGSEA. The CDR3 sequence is CSAEERGPWETQYF.

The CDR3 spells CASSLTLSTGGTDTQYF. The V and J genes are TRBV12-3 or TRBV12-4 and TRBJ2-3; TCRdb returns TRBD1, unconfirmable since there is no DNA. This CDR3 is built from 17 residues.

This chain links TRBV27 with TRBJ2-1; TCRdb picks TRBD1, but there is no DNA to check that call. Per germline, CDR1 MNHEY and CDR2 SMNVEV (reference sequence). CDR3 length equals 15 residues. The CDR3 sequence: CASSLRTGANNEQFF.

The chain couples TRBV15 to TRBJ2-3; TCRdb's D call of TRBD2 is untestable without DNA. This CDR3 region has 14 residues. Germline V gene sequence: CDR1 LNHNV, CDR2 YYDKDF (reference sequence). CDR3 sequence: CATSKSGSTDTQYF.

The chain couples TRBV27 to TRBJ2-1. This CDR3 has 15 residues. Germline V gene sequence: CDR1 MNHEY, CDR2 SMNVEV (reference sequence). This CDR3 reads CASSLKPIRYNEQFF.

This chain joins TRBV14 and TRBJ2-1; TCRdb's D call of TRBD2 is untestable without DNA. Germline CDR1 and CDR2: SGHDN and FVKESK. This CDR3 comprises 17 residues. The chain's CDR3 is CASSPNPLAGGASEQFF.

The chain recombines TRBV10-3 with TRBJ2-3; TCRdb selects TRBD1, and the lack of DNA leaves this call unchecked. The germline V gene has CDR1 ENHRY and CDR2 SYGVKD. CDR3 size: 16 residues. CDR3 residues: CAISEPKTGSTDTQYF.

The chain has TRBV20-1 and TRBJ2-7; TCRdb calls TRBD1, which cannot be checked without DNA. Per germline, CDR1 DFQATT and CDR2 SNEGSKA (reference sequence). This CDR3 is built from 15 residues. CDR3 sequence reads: CSASYGTVISYEQYF.

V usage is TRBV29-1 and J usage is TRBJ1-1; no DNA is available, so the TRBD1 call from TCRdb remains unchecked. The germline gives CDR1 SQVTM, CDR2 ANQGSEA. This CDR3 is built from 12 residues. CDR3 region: CSVTGWGTEAFF.

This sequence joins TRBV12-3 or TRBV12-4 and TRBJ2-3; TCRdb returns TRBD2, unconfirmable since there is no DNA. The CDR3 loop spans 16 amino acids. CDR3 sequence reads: CASSSWGSSEGDTQYF.

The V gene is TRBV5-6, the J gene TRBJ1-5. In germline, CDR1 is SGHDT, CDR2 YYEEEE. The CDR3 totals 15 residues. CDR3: CASSLHSGGRQPQHF.

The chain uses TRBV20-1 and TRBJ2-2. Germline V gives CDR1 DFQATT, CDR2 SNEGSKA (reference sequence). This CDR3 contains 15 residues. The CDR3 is CSAKSLGKSTGELFF.

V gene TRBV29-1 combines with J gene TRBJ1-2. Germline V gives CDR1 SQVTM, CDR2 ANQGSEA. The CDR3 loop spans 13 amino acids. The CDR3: CSVRWPSDYGYTF.

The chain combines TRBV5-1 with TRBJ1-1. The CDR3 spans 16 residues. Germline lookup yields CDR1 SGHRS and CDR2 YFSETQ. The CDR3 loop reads CASSLVYGHLDTEAFF.

CDR3 loop: CASSLSRGTDTQYF. The V call is TRBV28, the J call TRBJ2-3. There are 14 residues in the CDR3. Germline CDR1 MDHEN, CDR2 SYDVKM.

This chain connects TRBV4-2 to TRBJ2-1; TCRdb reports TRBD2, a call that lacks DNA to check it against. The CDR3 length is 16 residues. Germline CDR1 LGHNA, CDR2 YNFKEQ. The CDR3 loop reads CASSQERTSGWNEQFF.

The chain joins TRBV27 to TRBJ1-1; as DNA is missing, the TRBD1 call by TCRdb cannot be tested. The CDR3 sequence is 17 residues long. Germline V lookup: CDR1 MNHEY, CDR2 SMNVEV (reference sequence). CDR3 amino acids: CASSFGTGSSMNTEAFF.

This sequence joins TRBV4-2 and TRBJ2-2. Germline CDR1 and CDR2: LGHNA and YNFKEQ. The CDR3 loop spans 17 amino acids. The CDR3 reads CASSQDVVRTYTGELFF.